Presented here are 26 T cell receptor beta chains from one specimen sequenced in a study of cytomegalovirus exposure and HLA in healthy donors. PCR was performed using 60 Vbeta and 13 Jbeta primers. The table came from immunoSEQ multiplex PCR; TCRdb's copy has only in-frame clones and leaves some out. This sample has more than 95,000 clones, with about 81% found just once. The sample comprised PBMCs. Receptors originate from a woman aged 25 to 39 in good health and CMV-seronegative.

The chain uses TRBV5-6 and TRBJ1-1, with D perhaps TRBD1 (6 bases). In germline, CDR1 is SGHDT, CDR2 YYEEEE. The CDR3 sequence is 12 residues long. The V end was cut by 2 bases, the J end by 5 bases, with 7 bases between. The CDR3 spells CASSFTGTEAFF. The DNA of the CDR3 is TGTGCCAGCAGCTTTACAGGGACTGAAGCTTTCTTT.

The chain recombines TRBV5-1 with TRBJ2-1; a weak D match, TRBD2 (5 bases). V gave up 0 bases and J gave up 9 bases, with 10 bases separating them. Germline-derived CDR1 and CDR2 are SGHRS and YFSETQ. This CDR3 is 13 amino acids long. CDR3 residues: CASSLGLAGEQFF. DNA of the CDR3: TGCGCCAGCAGCTTGGGGCTAGCCGGTGAGCAGTTCTTC.

This clone was detected only a few times. This sequence joins TRBV19 and TRBJ2-5; the D gene is possibly TRBD2 (6 bases). The length of the CDR3 is 16 residues. V shed 2 bases and J shed 8 bases, with 21 bases lying between them. Germline-derived CDR1 and CDR2 are LNHDA and SQIVND (reference sequence). This chain's CDR3 is CASSITAGSQVATQYF. As DNA, the CDR3 is TGTGCCAGTAGTATAACGGCGGGGTCCCAAGTAGCTACCCAGTACTTC.

V usage is TRBV5-6 and J usage is TRBJ1-4; 8 bases line up with TRBD1. V dropped 3 bases and J dropped 11; count of bases not matched to a gene: 15. Germline V gene data show CDR1 as SGHDT and CDR2 as YYEEEE. The CDR3 length is 16 residues. DNA for the CDR3: TGTGCCAGCAGCTCAGAACATGGACAGGGCTCGTGGAAACTGTTTTTT. It specifies CASSSEHGQGSWKLFF.

The chain employs TRBV6-1 and TRBJ2-7; 11 nucleotides match TRBD2. This CDR3 spans 15 amino acids. The junction had 6 bases not matched to a gene; V was cut back by 4 bases and J by 4 bases. Germline CDR1 is MNHNS and CDR2 is SASEGT. The CDR3 loop is CASSVDSGGGYEQYF. For the CDR3, the DNA is TGTGCCAGCAGTGTCGATAGCGGGGGGGGTTACGAGCAGTACTTC.

The count of this clone is one. J is TRBJ2-5 and V is TRBV19, with 7 bases lining up with TRBD1. The CDR3 has 14 residues. With V trimmed by 1 base and J by 5 bases, 4 bases remained unmatched. Germline V lookup: CDR1 LNHDA, CDR2 SQIVND (reference sequence). The CDR3 here is CASSIVGQWETQYF. The CDR3 coding sequence is TGTGCCAGTAGTATAGTGGGACAGTGGGAGACCCAGTACTTC.

The V call is TRBV11-2, the J call TRBJ2-3; TRBD2 aligns across 7 bases. The CDR3 has 18 amino acids. Germline loops: CDR1 SGHAT, CDR2 FQNNGV. J was trimmed by 0 bases and V by 5 bases; bases with no gene match: 14. CDR3 loop: CASSRTRLDLTSTDTQYF. The CDR3 DNA reads as TGTGCCAGCAGCCGGACTAGATTGGACTTGACTAGCACAGATACGCAGTATTTT.

CDR3 in amino acids: CASSQDRGGKTQYF. For the CDR3, the DNA is TGTGCCAGCAGCCAGGACAGGGGTGGGAAGACCCAGTACTTC. The rearrangement links TRBV5-4 to TRBJ2-5; 9 bases fit TRBD1. This CDR3 comprises 14 residues. The V gene end was trimmed by 4 bases and the J gene end by 6 bases; junction bases not matched to a gene: 7. CDR1 is SGHNT, CDR2 YYREEE, per germline (reference sequence). Full variable domain (outside the CDR3, taken from reference TRBV5-4 and TRBJ2-5): ETGVTQSPTHLIKTRGQQVTLRCSSQSGHNTVSWYQQALGQGPQFIFQYYREEENGRGNFPPRFSGLQFPNYSSELNVNALELDDSALYLCASSQDRGGKTQYFGPGTRLLVL.

V is TRBV7-2 and J is TRBJ2-7; 10 bases line up with TRBD1. The V gene's germline CDR1 is SGHTA and CDR2 FQGNSA. V shed 4 bases and J 9 bases; nucleotides not matched to a gene: 9. The CDR3 is made up of 14 amino acids. CDR3 sequence: CASSSFGQGGLQYF. The CDR3 nucleotides read TGTGCCAGCAGCTCGTTCGGACAGGGGGGGTTGCAGTACTTC.

The V gene is TRBV30, the J gene TRBJ2-7; D is ambiguous. V lost 2 bases and J lost 4, with 6 bases in between. In germline, CDR1 is GTSNPN, CDR2 SVGIG (reference sequence). This CDR3 comprises 11 residues. CDR3 DNA sequence: TGTGCCTGGAGTCGAGGTTACGAGCAGTACTTC. This translates into CAWSRGYEQYF.

The rearrangement joins TRBV13 to TRBJ1-2; 9 bases fit TRBD1. CDR3 length equals 13 residues. The trim removed 0 bases at V and 7 bases at J, leaving 0 bases unmatched. Germline V gives CDR1 PRHDT, CDR2 FYEKMQ (reference sequence). The CDR3 here is CASSLGQGAGYTF. The CDR3 region has the DNA TGTGCCAGCAGCTTAGGACAGGGGGCTGGCTACACCTTC. The whole variable domain, filled in from reference TRBV13 and TRBJ1-2, reads AAGVIQSPRHLIKEKRETATLKCYPIPRHDTVYWYQQGPGQDPQFLISFYEKMQSDKGSIPDRFSAQQFSDYHSELNMSSLELGDSALYFCASSLGQGAGYTFGSGTRLTVV.

The rearrangement uses TRBV27 and TRBJ2-5, with D possibly matching TRBD1 (6 bases). CDR3 length: 15 amino acids. Looked up from germline, CDR1 is MNHEY and CDR2 is SMNVEV (reference sequence). The ends were cut back, 6 bases at V and 0 bases at J, with 14 bases in the middle. The CDR3 nucleotides read TGTGCCAGCAGCCGGACCGGGACAAACCAAGAGACCCAGTACTTC. It codes for CASSRTGTNQETQYF.

This clone was seen just once. V is TRBV6-1 and J is TRBJ1-1, with D maybe TRBD1 (6 bases). Trimming removed 4 bases from V and 0 bases from J, with 9 bases in between. CDR1 MNHNS and CDR2 SASEGT come from the germline V gene. The CDR3 contains 14 residues. CDR3 DNA sequence: TGTGCCAGCAGTGGAGGACAGTTGAACACTGAAGCTTTCTTT. It encodes CASSGGQLNTEAFF.

A few counts support this clone. This chain joins TRBV27 and TRBJ2-7, with TRBD2 matching 14 bases. V shed 8 bases, J shed 6 bases, and the junction held 12 bases outside the gene matches. CDR1 and CDR2 from the germline V gene are MNHEY and SMNVEV (reference sequence). The CDR3 covers 16 residues. The DNA of the CDR3 is TGTGCCAGCTTCCCAAGACTAGCGGGAGGGCTGACCGAGCAGTACTTC. Its protein is CASFPRLAGGLTEQYF.

The rearrangement uses TRBV4-1 and TRBJ2-5, with 9 bases fitting TRBD1. Germline trimming cut 6 bases from V and 5 bases from J; bases unmatched to any gene: 7. The CDR3 has 14 residues. The germline gives CDR1 MGHRA, CDR2 YSYEKL. The CDR3 spells CASRQDRGQETQYF. The CDR3 nucleotides read TGCGCCAGCAGACAGGACAGGGGACAGGAGACCCAGTACTTC.

This clone was seen more than once but under ten times. The V call is TRBV19, the J call TRBJ1-2, with a tentative D call TRBD1 (5 bases). Trimming took 7 bases from V and 5 from J, leaving 8 bases between them. The CDR3 spans 11 residues. Germline V gives CDR1 LNHDA, CDR2 SQIVND (reference sequence). The CDR3 region is CASTQGYGYTF. The CDR3 DNA is TGTGCCAGTACGCAGGGTTATGGCTACACCTTC.

The V and J genes are TRBV25-1 and TRBJ2-5; 12 nucleotides align to TRBD2. Germline loops: CDR1 MGHDK, CDR2 SYGVNS. The CDR3 totals 16 residues. Trimming cost V 8 bases and J 4 bases; bases outside gene matches: 11. The CDR3 bases are TGTGCCAGCGACCCGGGGTCACTAGCGGGAGGAGAGACCCAGTACTTC. It is translated as CASDPGSLAGGETQYF.

The rearrangement uses TRBV18 and TRBJ2-7, with a tentative D call TRBD1 (6 bases). V lost 4 bases to trimming and J lost 2 bases, with 15 bases between them. The CDR3 is made up of 15 amino acids. Per germline, CDR1 KGHSH and CDR2 LQKENI. The CDR3 nucleotides read TGTGCCAGCTCACTTTTCGGGCAGGGGACCTACGAGCAGTACTTC. Translation: CASSLFGQGTYEQYF.

The chain couples TRBV7-9 to TRBJ2-5, with 7 bases that match TRBD1. The V and J ends lost 5 bases and 4 bases, in that order; junction bases with no gene match: 10. CDR3 length: 15 residues. Germline V gene lookup returns CDR1 SEHNR and CDR2 FQNEAQ (reference sequence). CDR3: CASSPQTGSGETQYF. CDR3 nucleotide sequence: TGTGCCAGCAGCCCACAGACAGGGTCAGGAGAGACCCAGTACTTC.

A single count supports this clone. The rearrangement joins TRBV5-1 to TRBJ2-1; 10 bases fit TRBD2. The CDR3 consists of 15 residues. J was trimmed by 7 bases and V by 0 bases; bases with no gene match: 4. Looked up from germline, CDR1 is SGHRS and CDR2 is YFSETQ. CDR3 nucleotide sequence: TGCGCCAGCAGCTTGGACAGCGGGGGGGGGAATGAGCAGTTCTTC. Protein product: CASSLDSGGGNEQFF.

The CDR3 protein is CASSVTGGTEAFF. The CDR3 DNA reads TGTGCCAGCAGCGTGACAGGGGGCACTGAAGCTTTCTTT. The chain carries TRBV7-9 and TRBJ1-1; 9 bases line up with TRBD1. Per the germline V gene, CDR1 is SEHNR and CDR2 is FQNEAQ (reference sequence). The CDR3 has 13 amino acids. Trimming took 5 bases from V and 4 from J; bases not matched to a gene: 2. Variable domain in full (rest from reference TRBV7-9 and TRBJ1-1): DTGVSQNPRHKITKRGQNVTFRCDPISEHNRLYWYRQTLGQGPEFLTYFQNEAQLEKSRLLSDRFSAERPKGSFSTLEIQRTEQGDSAMYLCASSVTGGTEAFFGQGTRLTVV.

V gene TRBV7-9 combines with J gene TRBJ2-3; 8 nucleotides align to TRBD2. The CDR3 consists of 18 residues. Unmatched junction bases numbered 14, after V lost 5 bases and J lost 1 base. Germline CDR1 reads SEHNR; CDR2 reads FQNEAQ (reference sequence). CDR3 nucleotide sequence: TGTGCCAGCAGCACTTTAGCGGGGACCGCCCCCCGCACAGATACGCAGTATTTT. This translates into CASSTLAGTAPRTDTQYF.

This clone came up a few times. The V and J genes are TRBV7-8 and TRBJ2-5; a possible D gene is TRBD1 (6 bases). Deletions cut 5 bases from V and 4 bases from J, with 17 bases between. The CDR3 has 15 amino acids. The V gene's germline CDR1 is SGHVS and CDR2 FQNEAQ. CDR3 nucleotide sequence: TGTGCCAGCAGCCCCGGAACAGGGTTGGTAGAGACCCAGTACTTC. It specifies CASSPGTGLVETQYF.

The chain joins TRBV7-6 to TRBJ2-5; D is unresolved. V lost 1 base and J 4 bases, leaving 7 bases between the germline ends. This CDR3 comprises 13 residues. Per germline, CDR1 SGHVS and CDR2 FNYEAQ. CDR3 amino acids: CASSLGRVETQYF. As DNA, the CDR3 is TGTGCCAGCAGCTTAGGCCGGGTAGAGACCCAGTACTTC. The whole variable domain, remainder taken from reference TRBV7-6 and TRBJ2-5, is GAGVSQSPRYKVTKRGQDVALRCDPISGHVSLYWYRQALGQGPEFLTYFNYEAQQDKSGLPNDRFSAERPEGSISTLTIQRTEQRDSAMYRCASSLGRVETQYFGPGTRLLVL.

This chain links TRBV7-8 with TRBJ2-2; a weak D match, TRBD2 (6 bases). Germline lookup yields CDR1 SGHVS and CDR2 FQNEAQ. The germline V and J ends were trimmed by 4 bases and 6 bases, with 15 bases remaining between them. The CDR3 extends over 15 amino acids. The CDR3 loop reads CASSSGRTKPGELFF. The DNA for the CDR3 is TGTGCCAGCAGCTCCGGACGGACTAAGCCCGGGGAGCTGTTTTTT.

This clone has just one count. The rearrangement uses TRBV11-2 and TRBJ2-2, with 7 bases aligning to TRBD1. From germline, CDR1 is SGHAT and CDR2 FQNNGV. V shed 5 bases, J shed 0 bases, and the junction held 9 bases outside the gene matches. This CDR3 has 17 residues. This CDR3 reads CASSPNRGAANTGELFF. The CDR3 nucleotides are TGTGCCAGCAGCCCAAACAGGGGAGCCGCGAACACCGGGGAGCTGTTTTTT.